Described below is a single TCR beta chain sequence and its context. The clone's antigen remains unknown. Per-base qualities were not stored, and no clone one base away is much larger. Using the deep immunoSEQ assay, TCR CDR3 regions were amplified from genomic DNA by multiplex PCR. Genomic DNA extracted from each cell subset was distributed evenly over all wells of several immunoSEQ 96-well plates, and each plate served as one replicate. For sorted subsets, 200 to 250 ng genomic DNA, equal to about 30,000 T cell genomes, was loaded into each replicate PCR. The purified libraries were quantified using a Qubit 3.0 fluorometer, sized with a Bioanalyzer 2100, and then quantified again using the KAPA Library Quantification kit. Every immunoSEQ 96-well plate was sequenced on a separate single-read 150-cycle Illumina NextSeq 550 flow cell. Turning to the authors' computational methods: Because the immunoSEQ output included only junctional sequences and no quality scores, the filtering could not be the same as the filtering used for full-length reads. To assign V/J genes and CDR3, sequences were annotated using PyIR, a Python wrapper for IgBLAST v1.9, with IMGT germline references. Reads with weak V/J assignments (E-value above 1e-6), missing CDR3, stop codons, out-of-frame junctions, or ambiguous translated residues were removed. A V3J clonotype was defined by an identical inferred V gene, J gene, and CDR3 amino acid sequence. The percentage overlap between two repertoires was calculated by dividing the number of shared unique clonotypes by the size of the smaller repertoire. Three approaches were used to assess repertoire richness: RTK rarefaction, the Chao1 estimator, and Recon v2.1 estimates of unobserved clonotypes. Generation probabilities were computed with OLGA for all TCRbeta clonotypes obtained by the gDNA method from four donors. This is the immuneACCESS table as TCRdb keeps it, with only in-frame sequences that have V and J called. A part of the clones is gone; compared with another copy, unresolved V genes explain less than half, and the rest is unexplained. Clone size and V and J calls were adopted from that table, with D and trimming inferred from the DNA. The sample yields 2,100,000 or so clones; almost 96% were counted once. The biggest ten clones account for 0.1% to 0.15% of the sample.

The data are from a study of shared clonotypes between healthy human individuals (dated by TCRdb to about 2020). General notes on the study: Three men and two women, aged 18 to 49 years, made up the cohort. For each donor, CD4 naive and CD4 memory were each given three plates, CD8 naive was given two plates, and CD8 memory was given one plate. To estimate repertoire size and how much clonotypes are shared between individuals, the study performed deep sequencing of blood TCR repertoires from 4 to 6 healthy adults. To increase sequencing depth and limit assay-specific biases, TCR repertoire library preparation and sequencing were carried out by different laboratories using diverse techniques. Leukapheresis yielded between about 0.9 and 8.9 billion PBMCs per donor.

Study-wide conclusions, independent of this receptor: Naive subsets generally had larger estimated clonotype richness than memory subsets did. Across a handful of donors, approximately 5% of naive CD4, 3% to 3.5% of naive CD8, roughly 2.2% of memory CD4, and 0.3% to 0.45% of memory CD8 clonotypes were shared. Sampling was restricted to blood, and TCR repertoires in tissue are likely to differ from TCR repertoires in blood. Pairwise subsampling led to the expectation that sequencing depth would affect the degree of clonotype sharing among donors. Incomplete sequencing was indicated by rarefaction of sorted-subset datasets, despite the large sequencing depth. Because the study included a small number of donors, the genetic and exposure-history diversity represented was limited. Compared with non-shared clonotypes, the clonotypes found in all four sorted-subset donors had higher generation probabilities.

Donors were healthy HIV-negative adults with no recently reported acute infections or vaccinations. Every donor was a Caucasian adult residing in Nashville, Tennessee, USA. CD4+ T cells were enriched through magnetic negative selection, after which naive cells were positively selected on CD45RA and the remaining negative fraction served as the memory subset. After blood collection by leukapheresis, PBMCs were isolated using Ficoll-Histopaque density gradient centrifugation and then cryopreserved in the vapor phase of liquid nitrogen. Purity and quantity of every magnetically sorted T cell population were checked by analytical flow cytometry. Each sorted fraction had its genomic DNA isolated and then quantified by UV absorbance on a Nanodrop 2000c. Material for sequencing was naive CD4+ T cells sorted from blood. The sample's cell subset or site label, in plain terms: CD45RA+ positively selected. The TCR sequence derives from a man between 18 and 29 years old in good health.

Here the CDR3 is given as CASSIRVENSPLHF. The DNA is TGTGCCAGTAGTATCCGGGTCGAGAATTCACCCCTCCACTTT. This chain is built from TRBV19 and TRBJ1-6; there is no confident call for the D gene. Relative to germline, V is 3 bases shorter and J is 7 bases shorter, with 10 bases between their ends. The CDR3 runs 14 amino acids, cysteine and phenylalanine included. CDR3 DNA is the only sequence kept; it has 42 bases, read in frame from the first base. In the germline V gene (reference sequence), CDR1 corresponds to LNHDA and CDR2 to SQIVND.